A single sample gave rise to the 18 T cell receptor beta chains below, sequenced in a study of cytomegalovirus exposure and HLA in healthy donors. Amplification used 60 Vbeta primers and 13 Jbeta primers. Produced via immunoSEQ multiplex PCR; TCRdb's table is partial and in-frame only. Of roughly 67,000 clones in the sample, roughly 80% are singletons; the top ten hold around 2.9%. Material: PBMCs. The receptors shown here come from a young woman in good health and CMV-seronegative.

This sequence joins TRBV5-4 and TRBJ2-3; TRBD1 matches at 10 bases. The CDR3 runs 15 residues. Germline values: CDR1 SGHNT, CDR2 YYREEE (reference sequence). The V gene end was trimmed by 4 bases and the J gene end by 3 bases; junction bases not matched to a gene: 5. The CDR3 bases are TGTGCCAGCAGCCAAGGGACAGGGGCAACAGATACGCAGTATTTT. Translated, it gives CASSQGTGATDTQYF.

V usage is TRBV7-8 and J usage is TRBJ1-2; 11 nucleotides line up with TRBD1. Germline-derived CDR1 and CDR2 are SGHVS and FQNEAQ. J gave up 4 bases and V 5 bases, and 6 bases lay outside the gene matches. This CDR3 has 15 amino acids. The CDR3 loop reads CASSQGTGGSYGYTF. CDR3 coding DNA: TGTGCCAGCAGCCAAGGGACAGGGGGGAGCTATGGCTACACCTTC.

This clone came up a few times. CDR3: CASSGPEQGTNEKLFF. DNA for the CDR3: TGTGCCAGTAGTGGCCCAGAACAGGGAACTAATGAAAAACTGTTTTTT. V is TRBV19 and J is TRBJ1-4, with D perhaps matching TRBD1 (6 bases). The germline CDR1 and CDR2 sequences are LNHDA and SQIVND (reference sequence). The CDR3 covers 16 residues. The V end lost 5 bases, the J end lost 1 base, and 14 bases lay between the germline ends. Full variable domain (remainder filled in from reference TRBV19 and TRBJ1-4): DGGITQSPKYLFRKEGQNVTLSCEQNLNHDAMYWYRQDPGQGLRLIYYSQIVNDFQKGDIAEGYSVSREKKESFPLTVTSAQKNPTAFYLCASSGPEQGTNEKLFFGSGTQLSVL.

This clone was detected only a few times. The V gene is TRBV5-5, the J gene TRBJ2-7, with TRBD1 identical over 9 bases. Germline loops: CDR1 SGHKS, CDR2 YYEKEE (reference sequence). This CDR3 contains 14 residues. V shed 1 base and J 5 bases; nucleotides not matched to a gene: 4. Here the CDR3 reads CASSLSQGAHEQYF. CDR3 in DNA: TGTGCCAGCAGCTTGTCACAGGGGGCCCACGAGCAGTACTTC.

The J gene is TRBJ2-3, the V gene TRBV2; 8 positions match TRBD1. V dropped 2 bases and J dropped 3; count of bases not matched to a gene: 13. The CDR3 totals 18 residues. Germline loops: CDR1 SNHLY, CDR2 FYNNEI. Here the CDR3 DNA reads TGTGCCAGCAGTGAAAGGGTTGCAGGGGGCGCTAGGACAGATACGCAGTATTTT. It codes for CASSERVAGGARTDTQYF. Full variable domain (remainder filled in from reference TRBV2 and TRBJ2-3): EPEVTQTPSHQVTQMGQEVILRCVPISNHLYFYWYRQILGQKVEFLVSFYNNEISEKSEIFDDQFSVERPDGSNFTLKIRSTKLEDSAMYFCASSERVAGGARTDTQYFGPGTRLTVL.

J is TRBJ1-1 and V is TRBV9, with D uncertain. Germline V gene sequence: CDR1 SGDLS, CDR2 YYNGEE. The CDR3 has 14 residues. V was pared by 0 bases and J by 5 bases, with 11 bases between. Here the CDR3 DNA reads TGTGCCAGCAGCGTAGTAGCCGACGGGACTGAAGCTTTCTTT. Protein sequence: CASSVVADGTEAFF.

This chain joins TRBV30 and TRBJ2-7; TRBD1 matches 8 bases. Germline V gene data show CDR1 as GTSNPN and CDR2 as SVGIG (reference sequence). J lost 3 bases, V lost 5 bases, and 12 bases had no gene match. There are 15 residues in the CDR3. CDR3 nucleotides: TGTGCCTGGGCTCCGGGACAGGACATCTTCTACGAGCAGTACTTC. Translating it yields CAWAPGQDIFYEQYF.

The V and J genes are TRBV6-5 and TRBJ1-5, with a possible D match to TRBD1 (6 bases). Looked up from germline, CDR1 is MNHEY and CDR2 is SVGAGI. The ends were cut back, 2 bases at V and 4 bases at J, with 12 bases in the middle. The length of the CDR3 is 15 residues. The CDR3 is CASSYINDRNQPQHF. The CDR3, as DNA: TGTGCCAGCAGTTACATCAACGACAGGAATCAGCCCCAGCATTTT.

The chain combines TRBV4-1 with TRBJ2-7; a weak D match, TRBD2 (6 bases). The CDR3 is made up of 18 amino acids. V was shortened by 1 base and J by 2 bases, with 21 bases between the two germline ends. Germline CDR1 reads MGHRA; CDR2 reads YSYEKL. The CDR3 region is CASSQVSGDISPTYEQYF. The CDR3 nucleotides read TGCGCCAGCAGCCAAGTATCGGGGGATATTTCCCCAACCTACGAGCAGTACTTC.

This sequence joins TRBV29-1 and TRBJ1-1, with 7 bases lining up with TRBD1. V shed 1 base and J 3 bases; nucleotides not matched to a gene: 5. This CDR3 spans 14 amino acids. In germline, CDR1 is SQVTM, CDR2 ANQGSEA. The chain's CDR3 is CSVEGTGDHTEAFF. CDR3 sequence (DNA): TGCAGCGTTGAAGGAACAGGGGATCACACTGAAGCTTTCTTT.

CDR3 DNA: TGTGCCAGCAGCTCCTTCGAGAGACAAAATGAGCAGTTCTTC. This gives the protein CASSSFERQNEQFF. The genes are TRBV11-2 and TRBJ2-1; D is ambiguous. V lost 4 bases and J lost 7, with 14 bases in between. The CDR3 spans 14 residues. The germline gives CDR1 SGHAT, CDR2 FQNNGV.

V is TRBV28 and J is TRBJ1-4; D gene ambiguous. The length of the CDR3 is 14 residues. The V gene lost 5 bases and the J gene lost 2 bases, with 9 bases spanning the gap. In germline, CDR1 is MDHEN, CDR2 SYDVKM. CDR3 sequence (DNA): TGTGCCAGCAGTCGCCTGGCCACTAATGAAAAACTGTTTTTT. It encodes CASSRLATNEKLFF.

This clone was found a few times. This sequence joins TRBV27 and TRBJ1-2; 10 bases are shared with TRBD1. Germline values: CDR1 MNHEY, CDR2 SMNVEV (reference sequence). V dropped 2 bases and J dropped 6; count of bases not matched to a gene: 3. The CDR3 covers 14 residues. CDR3 nucleotides: TGTGCCAGCAGTTTAATGGGGACAGGGGATGGCTACACCTTC. Encoded protein: CASSLMGTGDGYTF.

V is TRBV6-5 and J is TRBJ2-7; TRBD1 agrees at 9 bases. Germline loops: CDR1 MNHEY, CDR2 SVGAGI. J was trimmed by 5 bases and V by 5 bases; bases with no gene match: 7. This CDR3 has 14 residues. CDR3 nucleotide sequence: TGTGCCAGCAGTCCGGCGGGACAGGGCGACGAGCAGTACTTC. It translates to CASSPAGQGDEQYF.

The gene calls are TRBV18 and TRBJ2-1; D is perhaps TRBD1 (6 bases). Trimming cost V 3 bases and J 5 bases, with 14 bases left between them. The CDR3 extends over 15 amino acids. Germline loops: CDR1 KGHSH, CDR2 LQKENI. The CDR3 loop reads CASSPPDSPHNEQFF. The CDR3 coding sequence is TGTGCCAGCTCACCTCCGGACAGCCCCCACAATGAGCAGTTCTTC.

The V gene is TRBV2, the J gene TRBJ2-5; 7 bases line up with TRBD2. The CDR3 runs to 17 residues. J was trimmed by 2 bases and V by 0 bases; bases with no gene match: 9. Germline values: CDR1 SNHLY, CDR2 FYNNEI. CDR3: CASSEARRGGWQETQYF. CDR3 coding DNA: TGTGCCAGCAGTGAAGCGAGGCGGGGAGGGTGGCAAGAGACCCAGTACTTC.

The chain has TRBV29-1 and TRBJ1-2; D gene ambiguous. The germline V gene encodes CDR1 SQVTM and CDR2 ANQGSEA. The CDR3 runs to 13 residues. Trimming left V 0 bases short and J 8 bases short, with 13 bases between. The CDR3 DNA reads TGCAGCGTTGAAGATCCGGGAGCGACGGGCTACACCTTC. It is translated as CSVEDPGATGYTF.

The chain carries TRBV6-5 and TRBJ1-3, with D perhaps matching TRBD1 (6 bases). The CDR3 is 16 amino acids. The ends were cut back, 3 bases at V and 0 bases at J, with 12 bases in the middle. Per germline, CDR1 MNHEY and CDR2 SVGAGI. The CDR3 DNA follows: TGTGCCAGCAGTTATGCGGCAGGGGTCTCTGGAAACACCATATATTTT. It translates to CASSYAAGVSGNTIYF.